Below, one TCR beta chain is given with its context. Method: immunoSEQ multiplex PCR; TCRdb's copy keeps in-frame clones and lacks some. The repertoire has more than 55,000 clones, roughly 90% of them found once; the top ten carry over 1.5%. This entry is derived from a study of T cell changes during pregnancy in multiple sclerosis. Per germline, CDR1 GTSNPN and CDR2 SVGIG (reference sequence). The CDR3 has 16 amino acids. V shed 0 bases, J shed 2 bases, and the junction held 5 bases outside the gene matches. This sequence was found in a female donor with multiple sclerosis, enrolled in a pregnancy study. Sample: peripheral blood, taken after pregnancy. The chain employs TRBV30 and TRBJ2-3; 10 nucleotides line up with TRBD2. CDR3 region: CAWSVGSGGTTDTQYF. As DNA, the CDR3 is TGTGCCTGGAGTGTAGGTAGCGGGGGGACCACAGATACGCAGTATTTT. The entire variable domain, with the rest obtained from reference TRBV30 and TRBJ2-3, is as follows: SQTIHQWPATLVQPVGSPLSLECTVEGTSNPNLYWYRQAAGRGLQLLFYSVGIGQISSEVPQNLSASRPQDRQFILSSKKLLLSDSGFYLCAWSVGSGGTTDTQYFGPGTRLTVL.